What follows are 27 T cell receptor beta chains derived from one specimen sequenced in a study of T cell repertoires in aging, cancer and after chemotherapy. Multiplex touch-down PCR with TRB-A/B primers amplified rearranged V-D-J TRB sequences. TCRdb called the multiplex PCR reads again in MiXCR, with one record for every CDR3 protein. The table includes about 2,700 distinct CDR3 sequences, about 20% detected once. Peripheral blood genomic DNA, not sorted cells or RNA, was the template. The material sequenced was blood. The origin of the receptors is a human donor with a solid tumor.

A remark on this clonotype: Just one base apart from a much larger clone, this may be a read error. CDR3 bases: TGTGCCAACAGCTTAGGCGATGAGCAGTTCTTC. This sequence encodes CANSLGDEQFF. V usage is TRBV7-9 and J usage is TRBJ2-1, with unresolved D. The CDR3 runs 11 residues. In germline, CDR1 is SEHNR, CDR2 FQNEAQ (reference sequence).

The rearrangement links TRBV13 to TRBJ2-1, with TRBD2 matching over 8 bases. V shed 5 bases, J shed 0 bases, and the junction held 3 bases outside the gene matches. Germline-derived CDR1 and CDR2 are PRHDT and FYEKMQ (reference sequence). There are 15 residues in the CDR3. CDR3 in amino acids: CASSAGTSSYNEQFF. CDR3 coding DNA: TGTGCCAGCAGCGCCGGGACTAGCTCCTACAATGAGCAGTTCTTC.

This clonotype came up a few times. The gene calls are TRBV9 and TRBJ2-3; D is uncertain. This CDR3 is built from 14 residues. Germline-derived CDR1 and CDR2 are SGDLS and YYNGEE. V lost 6 bases to trimming and J lost 0 bases, with 11 bases between them. The CDR3 protein is CASKGTGSTDTQYF. The DNA of the CDR3 is TGTGCCAGCAAAGGAACCGGGAGCACAGATACGCAGTATTTT.

This chain's CDR3 is CASSFLTGWRNEQFF. In DNA, the CDR3 is TGTGCCAGCAGTTTCTTGACAGGGTGGCGCAATGAGCAGTTCTTC. This chain links TRBV12-3 or TRBV12-4 with TRBJ2-1; 7 bases match TRBD1. The CDR3 runs 15 residues. V was pared by 3 bases and J by 6 bases, with 8 bases of the junction left unmatched.

Judged by abundance, this clonotype is medium-sized. V is TRBV30 and J is TRBJ1-5, with 7 positions matching TRBD1. Germline values: CDR1 GTSNPN, CDR2 SVGIG (reference sequence). The V gene end was trimmed by 3 bases and the J gene end by 4 bases; junction bases not matched to a gene: 0. This CDR3 contains 12 residues. CDR3 sequence: CAWRTGNQPQHF. CDR3 in DNA: TGTGCCTGGAGGACAGGGAATCAGCCCCAGCATTTT.

This sequence joins TRBV19 and TRBJ1-2; D remains unclear. The V and J ends lost 4 bases and 1 base respectively, with 10 bases between them. Germline-derived CDR1 and CDR2 are LNHDA and SQIVND (reference sequence). The CDR3 is 14 residues long. The CDR3 nucleotides read TGTGCCAGTAGTAGTAGGCCGGATAACTATGGCTACACCTTC. Translating gives CASSSRPDNYGYTF.

This clonotype was counted once. A much larger clone differs from this one at a single base, so this may be a read error. The chain carries TRBV19 and TRBJ2-7; D is uncertain. In germline, CDR1 is LNHDA, CDR2 SQIVND (reference sequence). The CDR3 contains 13 residues. CDR3: CASRGQPHYEQHF. CDR3 nucleotides: TGTGCCAGTAGAGGTCAACCCCACTACGAGCAGCACTTC.

A few counts support this clonotype. This chain joins TRBV28 and TRBJ2-7, with a tentative D call TRBD1 (6 bases). Germline V lookup: CDR1 MDHEN, CDR2 SYDVKM. V was trimmed by 5 bases and J by 6 bases, leaving 11 bases between them. This CDR3 has 12 amino acids. The chain's CDR3 is CASSRQVSEQYF. The CDR3 DNA reads TGTGCCAGCAGTCGACAGGTGAGCGAGCAGTACTTC. The full variable domain, completed using reference TRBV28 and TRBJ2-7, is DVKVTQSSRYLVKRTGEKVFLECVQDMDHENMFWYRQDPGLGLRLIYFSYDVKMKEKGDIPEGYSVSREKKERFSLILESASTNQTSMYLCASSRQVSEQYFGPGTRLTVT.

The table lists this clonotype with a few counts. This chain connects TRBV10-1 to TRBJ1-2; D is uncertain. This CDR3 has 10 amino acids. The germline gives CDR1 WNHNN, CDR2 SYGVQD (reference sequence). Trimming shortened V by 9 bases and J by 5 bases, and 7 bases separated the two germline ends. The CDR3 region is CARAGYGYTF. The CDR3 bases are TGCGCCAGGGCCGGTTATGGCTACACCTTC.

This clonotype is medium-sized (0.01 to 0.1%) by share. The V call is TRBV6-6, the J call TRBJ1-6; unclear D gene. Germline-derived CDR1 and CDR2 are MNHNY and SVGAGI (reference sequence). V was trimmed by 0 bases and J by 9 bases, leaving 18 bases between them. The CDR3 sequence is 17 residues long. CDR3 in amino acids: CASSYSPSGEGGSPLHF. The CDR3 DNA is TGTGCCAGCAGTTACTCGCCGTCTGGGGAAGGAGGTTCACCCCTCCACTTT.

This clonotype is deemed medium-sized (0.01 to 0.1%). The J gene is TRBJ2-3, the V gene TRBV7-6; D is uncertain. V shed 1 base and J shed 1 base, with 6 bases lying between them. CDR3 size: 14 residues. CDR1 and CDR2 (germline): SGHVS, FNYEAQ. CDR3 nucleotides: TGTGCCAGCAGCTTAGGGCGAGGCACAGATACGCAGTATTTT. This sequence encodes CASSLGRGTDTQYF.

This clonotype is classed as medium-sized. This sequence joins TRBV6-5 and TRBJ2-1, with TRBD1 matching over 8 bases. CDR1 and CDR2 from the germline V gene are MNHEY and SVGAGI. V dropped 0 bases and J dropped 8; count of bases not matched to a gene: 3. The CDR3 has 14 residues. The CDR3 nucleotides read TGTGCCAGCAGTTACTCCGACAGGGGTCATGAGCAGTTCTTC. Amino acid sequence: CASSYSDRGHEQFF.

The V call is TRBV7-9, the J call TRBJ2-5, with D possibly TRBD1 on 6 matching bases. CDR1 and CDR2 from the germline V gene are SEHNR and FQNEAQ (reference sequence). The germline V and J ends were trimmed by 5 bases and 4 bases, with 14 bases remaining between them. The CDR3 consists of 14 residues. The CDR3 here is CASSLGTQLETQYF. The CDR3 nucleotides read TGTGCCAGCAGCCTCGGGACACAACTAGAGACCCAGTACTTC.

By proportion, this clonotype is medium-sized (0.01 to 0.1%). V gene TRBV15 combines with J gene TRBJ1-4; tentatively, D is TRBD1 (5 bases). V was clipped by 1 base and J by 10 bases, with 16 bases between them. Germline V gene data show CDR1 as LNHNV and CDR2 as YYDKDF (reference sequence). CDR3 length: 15 amino acids. The CDR3 is CATSRVRGLGGKLFF. DNA for the CDR3: TGTGCCACCAGCAGAGTTAGGGGCCTAGGTGGAAAACTGTTTTTT. Using reference TRBV15 and TRBJ1-4 for the parts outside the CDR3, the full variable domain is DAMVIQNPRYQVTQFGKPVTLSCSQTLNHNVMYWYQQKSSQAPKLLFHYYDKDFNNEADTPDNFQSRRPNTSFCFLDIRSPGLGDTAMYLCATSRVRGLGGKLFFGSGTQLSVL.

With respect to this clonotype: This clone may be a read error of a much larger clone one base away. The conserved final phenylalanine or tryptophan is absent from the CDR3, which likely points to a read error. The CDR3 sequence is CASSIETQYY. The CDR3 nucleotides read TGTGCCAGTAGTATAGAGACCCAGTACTAC. The chain carries TRBV19 and TRBJ2-5; D is unclear. This CDR3 is built from 10 residues. The germline gives CDR1 LNHDA, CDR2 SQIVND (reference sequence). The V end lost 0 bases, the J end lost 7 bases, and 0 bases lay between the germline ends.

This clonotype was observed a handful of times. The genes are TRBV18 and TRBJ2-3; D is perhaps TRBD2 (5 bases). Germline V lookup: CDR1 KGHSH, CDR2 LQKENI. V was pared by 3 bases and J by 5 bases, with 9 bases between. The CDR3 has 13 residues. In DNA form, the CDR3 reads TGTGCCAGCTCACCTAGCGACCAAGATACGCAGTATTTT. This codes for CASSPSDQDTQYF.

This clonotype counts as medium-sized (0.01 to 0.1%). The genes are TRBV7-9 and TRBJ1-6, with D possibly being TRBD1 (5 bases). The CDR3 totals 15 residues. CDR1 is SEHNR, CDR2 FQNEAQ, per germline (reference sequence). V dropped 1 base and J dropped 9 bases, with 13 bases sitting between them. In DNA, the CDR3 is TGTGCCAGCAGCTTAGTGGCAGGGTTGGGTTCACCCCTCCACTTT. Translated, it gives CASSLVAGLGSPLHF.

The gene calls are TRBV12-3 or TRBV12-4 and TRBJ1-1, with no clear D. Deletions cut 5 bases from V and 1 base from J, with 11 bases between. This CDR3 region has 14 residues. The CDR3 DNA reads as TGTGCCAGCAGTAACTGGGCCGAGAACACTGAAGCTTTCTTT. Its protein is CASSNWAENTEAFF.

This clonotype is classed as medium-sized (0.01 to 0.1%). The chain combines TRBV7-2 with TRBJ2-3; the D is unclear. Germline lookup yields CDR1 SGHTA and CDR2 FQGNSA. Between the trimmed V and J ends, which lost 1 base and 2 bases, there was a span of 13 bases. The CDR3 loop spans 16 amino acids. The CDR3 loop is CASSLVTAPDTDTQYF. CDR3 DNA sequence: TGTGCCAGCAGCTTAGTGACGGCCCCGGACACAGATACGCAGTATTTT.

Written as DNA, the CDR3 is TGCGCCAGCAGCCCCTGGACTAGCGGGAACACCGGGGAGCTGTTTTTT. It specifies CASSPWTSGNTGELFF. The chain has TRBV5-1 and TRBJ2-2; TRBD2 matches 10 bases. The CDR3 has 16 residues. Trimming cost V 4 bases and J 1 base; bases outside gene matches: 4. The germline gives CDR1 SGHRS, CDR2 YFSETQ.

This chain links TRBV5-4 with TRBJ2-3; TRBD2 agrees at 8 bases. The CDR3 spans 16 residues. CDR1 and CDR2 (germline): SGHNT, YYREEE (reference sequence). The V and J ends lost 4 bases and 1 base, in that order; junction bases with no gene match: 8. This CDR3 is CASSGISGRGTDTQYF. The CDR3 coding sequence is TGTGCCAGCAGCGGTATAAGCGGGAGAGGCACAGATACGCAGTATTTT.

With respect to this clonotype: A junction boundary mismatches the germline segment, possibly from a read error. The chain uses TRBV7-9 and TRBJ2-7, with 12 nucleotides matching TRBD2. The CDR3 has 16 amino acids. Germline V gives CDR1 SEHNR, CDR2 FQNEAQ (reference sequence). The CDR3 here is CASSPWTSGKSYEQYF. CDR3 DNA sequence: TGCGCCAGCAGCCCCTGGACTAGCGGGAAATCCTACGAGCAGTACTTC.

This clonotype has more than one count but fewer than ten. J is TRBJ2-1 and V is TRBV4-2; tentative D call: TRBD2 (5 bases). The germline V and J ends were trimmed by 3 bases and 6 bases, with 18 bases remaining between them. This CDR3 contains 16 residues. Germline V gene data show CDR1 as LGHNA and CDR2 as YNFKEQ. The CDR3 spells CASSQTASIPSNEQFF. In DNA, the CDR3 is TGTGCCAGCAGCCAGACGGCTAGCATCCCCTCCAATGAGCAGTTCTTC.

This sequence joins TRBV13 and TRBJ1-3; D gene unclear. This CDR3 spans 14 amino acids. V gave up 1 base and J gave up 2 bases, with 6 bases separating them. Germline-derived CDR1 and CDR2 are PRHDT and FYEKMQ (reference sequence). The CDR3 reads CASSLEATGNTIYF. CDR3 sequence (DNA): TGTGCCAGCAGCTTAGAGGCGACTGGAAACACCATATATTTT.

J is TRBJ2-7 and V is TRBV29-1; 8 nucleotides match TRBD1. CDR1 is SQVTM, CDR2 ANQGSEA, per germline. CDR3 length equals 14 residues. The trim removed 6 bases at V and 7 bases at J, leaving 14 bases unmatched. For the CDR3, the DNA is TGCAGCGTGGACCCGGGACAGGCATGGGGGGAGCAGTACTTC. Amino acids: CSVDPGQAWGEQYF.

This clonotype was seen only a few times. The rearrangement uses TRBV18 and TRBJ2-6; no definite D call. This CDR3 has 14 residues. Trimming removed 3 bases from V and 2 bases from J, with 5 bases in between. Per germline, CDR1 KGHSH and CDR2 LQKENI. Here the CDR3 reads CASSPSTGANVLTF. The CDR3 DNA is TGTGCCAGCTCACCGAGTACTGGGGCCAACGTCCTGACTTTC.

This chain uses TRBV10-1 with TRBJ2-7; D perhaps matches TRBD1 (6 bases). This CDR3 has 13 residues. Trimming took 6 bases from V and 3 from J, leaving 12 bases between them. In germline, CDR1 is WNHNN, CDR2 SYGVQD (reference sequence). CDR3 in amino acids: CASSPDRGYEQYF. The CDR3 DNA reads TGCGCCAGCAGCCCGGACAGAGGCTACGAGCAGTACTTC.